This T cell receptor (beta chain) was retrieved from a study of T cells in Graves' hyperthyroidism and ophthalmopathy. Study in general: Peripheral blood collection took place at initial diagnosis, before any treatment. Whole-study results and caveats: Most thyroid clonotypes expanded above 0.001 appeared in blood too.

The CDR3 regions of TCR beta were amplified from RNA transcripts. HTBI primers drove first-round RT-PCR of the TCR CDR3. TCRdb analysed the multiplex PCR reads with MiXCR anew, one entry per CDR3 protein. The sample lists about 210,000 distinct CDR3 sequences; 15% to 20% were seen once. Uncontrolled infection, other autoimmune disease, pregnancy or lactation disqualified patients from enrolment. In making diagnoses, clinical symptoms, serum thyroxine and TRAb, thyroid ultrasound and orbital computed tomography were all used. The CDR3 extends over 15 amino acids. V lost 4 bases and J lost 6; bases outside the gene matches: 6. Turning to this clonotype: The antigen remains unidentified.

The receptor's source is a man aged 50 to 59 with Graves' hyperthyroidism. The chain links TRBV12-3 or TRBV12-4 to TRBJ2-2; 9 bases line up with TRBD1. The sample comprised blood. The CDR3 protein is CASSSLTGGAGELFF. The DNA of the CDR3 is TGTGCCAGCAGTTCACTTACAGGGGGCGCCGGGGAGCTGTTTTTT.